A selection of T cell receptor beta chains follows, all from one sample in a study of a mutant IDH1 vaccine in newly diagnosed glioma. The assay was immunoSEQ multiplex PCR, and TCRdb's table has in-frame clones only and misses some. The repertoire holds about 34,000 clones, with 65% to 80% as singletons. Sample: peripheral blood mononuclear cells (PBMCs), taken from a glioma patient treated with radiotherapy, temozolomide or both. Every receptor here comes from a man aged 45 to 65 with glioma. Some clones in this sample may be carry-over from other donors' samples. Both conserved end residues are part of each CDR3. The D gene is left open where the match is weak. Clone size is stated in some rows and not others, as once, few, many or a class when expanded.

>NA|TRBJ1-1|TRBV4-3|few
CASSQRTVNTEAFF
TGCGCCAGCAGCCAGAGGACAGTGAACACTGAAGCTTTCTTT
>NA|TRBJ1-5|TRBV5-1|NA
CASSLSGPPSNQPQHF
TGCGCCAGCAGCTTGAGCGGACCCCCGAGCAATCAGCCCCAGCATTTT
>NA|TRBJ1-5|TRBV4-1|NA
CASSQVRDTPQHF
TGCGCCAGCAGCCAGGTGCGGGATACGCCCCAGCATTTT
>NA|TRBJ2-7|TRBV5-4|NA
CASRVFGSSYEQYF
TGTGCCAGCAGAGTTTTTGGCTCCTCCTACGAGCAGTACTTC
>TRBD1|TRBJ1-1|TRBV2|NA
CAVPGQRNTEAFF
TGTGCCGTACCGGGACAGAGGAACACTGAAGCTTTCTTT
>NA|TRBJ1-5|TRBV7-8|NA
CASSLAPRTAFQPQHF
TGTGCCAGCAGCTTAGCGCCCCGGACAGCTTTTCAGCCCCAGCATTTT
>TRBD1|TRBJ2-7|TRBV5-1|NA
CASSPSPGQGRDEQYF
TGCGCCAGCAGCCCCTCCCCGGGACAGGGCAGAGACGAGCAGTACTTC
>NA|TRBJ1-1|TRBV6-5|medium-sized
CASSTGNTEAFF
TGTGCCAGCAGTACAGGGAACACTGAAGCTTTCTTT
>NA|TRBJ2-5|TRBV5-1|NA
CASSSELEETQYF
TGCGCCAGCAGCTCCGAACTGGAAGAGACCCAGTACTTC
>TRBD2|TRBJ2-5|TRBV10-3|NA
CAPSGGAGETQYF
TGTGCCCCCAGTGGGGGAGCGGGGGAGACCCAGTACTTC
>NA|TRBJ1-4|TRBV11-3|NA
CASSDGGSTNEKLFF
TGTGCCAGCTCCGACGGGGGTTCAACTAATGAAAAACTGTTTTTT